The 13 T cell receptor beta chains reported below all come from one sample, sequenced in a study of T cells in Graves' hyperthyroidism and ophthalmopathy. Authors of the study amplified TCR beta CDR3 regions from RNA transcripts. The HTBI primer set served for first-round RT-PCR of the TCR CDR3. TCRdb independently ran MiXCR on the multiplex PCR reads; one entry per CDR3 protein. The sample includes fewer than 500,000 distinct CDR3 sequences, approximately 13% of them seen just once. The specimen sequenced was blood. These receptors all stem from a man between 25 and 39 years old with Graves' hyperthyroidism that later progressed to Graves' ophthalmopathy.

The table lists this clonotype with many counts. The genes are TRBV24-1 and TRBJ1-2; D possibly corresponds to TRBD1 (5 bases). V was cut by 4 bases and J by 4 bases, with 15 bases left in between. The CDR3 spans 15 residues. Germline V lookup: CDR1 KGHDR, CDR2 SFDVKD. The CDR3 coding sequence is TGTGCCACCAGTGACCCTCGGGGCGCGGGCTATGGCTACACCTTC. Its protein is CATSDPRGAGYGYTF.

This chain connects TRBV19 to TRBJ2-3, with 7 bases that match TRBD2. The germline gives CDR1 LNHDA, CDR2 SQIVND (reference sequence). V dropped 3 bases and J dropped 2; count of bases not matched to a gene: 5. CDR3 size: 15 residues. CDR3 in DNA: TGTGCCAGTAGTATGACTAGCCGGACCACAGATACGCAGTATTTT. Its translation: CASSMTSRTTDTQYF.

The table lists this clonotype with a few counts. The V and J genes are TRBV7-9 and TRBJ2-2; 10 positions agree with TRBD2. Germline V gene lookup returns CDR1 SEHNR and CDR2 FQNEAQ (reference sequence). The CDR3 consists of 16 residues. Germline trimming cut 5 bases from V and 1 base from J; bases unmatched to any gene: 4. Here the CDR3 DNA reads TGTGCCAGCAGCCCCACTAGCGGGGAGAACACCGGGGAGCTGTTTTTT. Encoded protein: CASSPTSGENTGELFF.

Comments on this clonotype: This CDR3 is missing its conserved last phenylalanine or tryptophan, likely due to a read error. V usage is TRBV20-1 and J usage is TRBJ2-7; TRBD1 agrees at 10 bases. Germline V gene data show CDR1 as DFQATT and CDR2 as SNEGSKA (reference sequence). The CDR3 is made up of 12 amino acids. The V segment lost 6 bases and the J segment 5 bases; nucleotides outside the gene matches: 4. CDR3 residues: CSATGTGDEQYC. CDR3 sequence (DNA): TGCAGTGCGACCGGGACAGGGGACGAGCAGTACTGC.

Points on this clonotype: A much larger clone differs from this one at a single base, so this may be a read error. The J gene is TRBJ2-5, the V gene TRBV7-6; TRBD2 matches 9 bases. The CDR3 is made up of 16 amino acids. Germline V gives CDR1 SGHVS, CDR2 FNYEAQ. V lost 0 bases and J lost 9; bases outside the gene matches: 11. In DNA, the CDR3 is TGTGCCAGCAGCTTAGCGAGGGGTAGCGGGGGACCCTCCCAGTACTTC. It specifies CASSLARGSGGPSQYF. Together with reference TRBV7-6 and TRBJ2-5, the CDR3 gives the full variable domain: GAGVSQSPRYKVTKRGQDVALRCDPISGHVSLYWYRQALGQGPEFLTYFNYEAQQDKSGLPNDRFSAERPEGSISTLTIQRTEQRDSAMYRCASSLARGSGGPSQYFGPGTRLLVL.

This clonotype was recorded at least ten times. The V and J genes are TRBV2 and TRBJ1-2, with D possibly matching TRBD1 (5 bases). Germline-derived CDR1 and CDR2 are SNHLY and FYNNEI. With 0 bases removed from V and 8 bases from J, the gap between germline ends came to 13 bases. CDR3 length: 14 amino acids. The CDR3 nucleotides read TGTGCCAGCAGTGAAGCTAGGTCTGGGGGGGGCTACACCTTC. This sequence encodes CASSEARSGGGYTF.

This clonotype has more than one count but fewer than ten. The V gene is TRBV7-9, the J gene TRBJ1-1; no clear D gene. The CDR3 covers 14 residues. The germline V and J ends were trimmed by 1 base and 0 bases, with 6 bases remaining between them. In germline, CDR1 is SEHNR, CDR2 FQNEAQ (reference sequence). This chain's CDR3 is CASSLVEMNTEAFF. The CDR3 nucleotides are TGTGCCAGCAGCTTAGTAGAGATGAACACTGAAGCTTTCTTT.

This clonotype came up many times. The chain uses TRBV15 and TRBJ1-2; 7 bases align to TRBD1. In germline, CDR1 is LNHNV, CDR2 YYDKDF (reference sequence). V was clipped by 0 bases and J by 4 bases; unmatched bases: 2. The CDR3 is 14 amino acids. The CDR3 spells CATSRDRDSYGYTF. CDR3 nucleotides: TGTGCCACCAGCAGAGATCGGGACAGCTATGGCTACACCTTC.

Ten or more counts support this clonotype. This chain joins TRBV5-1 and TRBJ1-2, with 10 bases identical to TRBD1. The germline gives CDR1 SGHRS, CDR2 YFSETQ. Trimming removed 4 bases from V and 8 bases from J; junction bases left unmatched: 5. This CDR3 region has 13 residues. CDR3 loop: CASSPGTGEGYTF. The CDR3 bases are TGCGCCAGCAGCCCCGGGACAGGGGAAGGCTACACCTTC.

This clonotype was recorded only once. This chain joins TRBV4-1 and TRBJ2-1; perhaps TRBD1 as D (5 bases). This CDR3 region has 16 residues. V was shortened by 4 bases and J by 3 bases, with 16 bases between the two germline ends. Germline loops: CDR1 MGHRA, CDR2 YSYEKL. CDR3 in amino acids: CASSRLQDLLYNEQFF. The CDR3 region has the DNA TGCGCCAGCAGCCGGCTACAGGATCTTCTCTACAATGAGCAGTTCTTC.

On this clonotype itself: This sequence may be a read error, since a much larger clone differs from it by one base. This sequence joins TRBV11-2 and TRBJ2-3; D unresolved. The length of the CDR3 is 13 residues. The germline CDR1 and CDR2 sequences are SGHAT and FQNNGV. The CDR3 bases are TGTCCCAGCAGCTTCGAGCCCGTGGATACGCAGTATTTT. This gives the protein CPSSFEPVDTQYF.

This clonotype was recorded a few times. The V call is TRBV5-5, the J call TRBJ1-2; 10 bases match TRBD1. Germline V CDR1 and CDR2: SGHKS, YYEKEE (reference sequence). V dropped 0 bases and J dropped 5; count of bases not matched to a gene: 7. This CDR3 is 16 amino acids long. For the CDR3, the DNA is TGTGCCAGCAGCTTGGCTCCGGGACAGGGGAAGTATGGCTACACCTTC. It is translated as CASSLAPGQGKYGYTF.

The chain carries TRBV12-3 or TRBV12-4 and TRBJ2-7, with unresolved D. The CDR3 length is 14 residues. V lost 3 bases and J 0 bases, leaving 9 bases between the germline ends. CDR3 sequence: CASSLHSPSYEQYF. The CDR3 nucleotides are TGTGCCAGCAGTTTGCACAGCCCCTCCTACGAGCAGTACTTC.